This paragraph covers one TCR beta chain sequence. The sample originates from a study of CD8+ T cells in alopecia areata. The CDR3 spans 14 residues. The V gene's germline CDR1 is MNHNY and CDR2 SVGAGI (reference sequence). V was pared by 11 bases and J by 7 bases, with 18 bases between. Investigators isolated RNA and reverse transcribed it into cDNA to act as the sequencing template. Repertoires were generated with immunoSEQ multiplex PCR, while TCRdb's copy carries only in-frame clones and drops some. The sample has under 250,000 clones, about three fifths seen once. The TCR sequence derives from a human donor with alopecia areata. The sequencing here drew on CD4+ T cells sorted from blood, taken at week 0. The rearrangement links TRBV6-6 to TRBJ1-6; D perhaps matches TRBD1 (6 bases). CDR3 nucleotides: TGTGCCGCTTCCCGGACAGACCAGAATTCACCCCTCCACTTT. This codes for CAASRTDQNSPLHF.